The T cell receptor beta chain described here comes from a study of shared clonotypes between healthy human individuals. Generated by immunoSEQ multiplex PCR, the TCRdb table keeps only in-frame clones and is missing some. The sample has 2.3 million or so clones, approximately 95% seen once. The CDR3 extends over 15 amino acids. Trimming stripped 2 bases from V and 0 bases from J, with 8 bases between. In germline, CDR1 is SGHRS, CDR2 YFSETQ. The sample taken for sequencing was naive CD4+ T cells from PBMCs. Indicated subset: CD45RA+ positively selected. The TCR sequence derives from a man aged 18 to 29 in good health. Some clones in this sample may be carry-over from other donors' samples. This sequence joins TRBV5-1 and TRBJ1-4; D remains unclear. This CDR3 is CASSLGSSTNEKLFF. The CDR3 DNA reads as TGCGCCAGCAGCTTAGGGAGTTCAACTAATGAAAAACTGTTTTTT.